This entry features one T cell receptor (beta chain) sequence. This entry belongs to a study of T cell changes during pregnancy in multiple sclerosis. CDR1 is SGHVS and CDR2 is FQNEAQ in the germline V gene. The CDR3 loop spans 14 amino acids. Trimming cost V 3 bases and J 5 bases; bases outside gene matches: 7. The assay was immunoSEQ multiplex PCR, and TCRdb's table has in-frame clones only and misses some. The sample carries tens of thousands of clones, roughly 91% recorded once. The chain couples TRBV7-8 to TRBJ2-7, with 7 bases identical to TRBD2. The starting material was peripheral blood, obtained in the third trimester of pregnancy. This receptor was obtained from a female donor in good health, enrolled as a control in a pregnancy study. CDR3 coding DNA: TGTGCCAGCAGCTTTTCGGCGGGAGAGAACGAGCAGTACTTC. Translating gives CASSFSAGENEQYF. Together with reference TRBV7-8 and TRBJ2-7, the CDR3 gives the full variable domain: GAGVSQSPRYKVAKRGQDVALRCDPISGHVSLFWYQQALGQGPEFLTYFQNEAQLDKSGLPSDRFFAERPEGSVSTLKIQRTQQEDSAVYLCASSFSAGENEQYFGPGTRLTVT.